This T cell receptor beta chain was captured by sequencing in a study of T cells in Graves' hyperthyroidism and ophthalmopathy. This clonotype was counted many times. TCR beta CDR3 sequences were amplified from RNA transcripts. HTBI primers drove first-round RT-PCR of the TCR CDR3. TCRdb reprocessed the multiplex PCR reads via MiXCR and lists one record per CDR3 protein. The sample consists of 750,000 to 950,000 distinct CDR3 sequences, 38% of them appearing once. This TCR was sampled from a man aged 18 to 35 with Graves' hyperthyroidism. Material: blood.

The CDR3 here is CATSSETQYF. The DNA for the CDR3 is TGTGCCACCAGCAGCGAGACCCAGTACTTC. The chain is built from TRBV15 and TRBJ2-5; D unclear. CDR1 is LNHNV and CDR2 is YYDKDF in the germline V gene (reference sequence). V dropped 3 bases and J dropped 5 bases, with 1 base sitting between them. This CDR3 has 10 amino acids. The full variable domain, in which reference TRBV15 and TRBJ2-5 provide the parts outside the CDR3, is DAMVIQNPRYQVTQFGKPVTLSCSQTLNHNVMYWYQQKSSQAPKLLFHYYDKDFNNEADTPDNFQSRRPNTSFCFLDIRSPGLGDTAMYLCATSSETQYFGPGTRLLVL.